This passage covers 32 T cell receptor beta chains from one sample sequenced in a study of blood T cell repertoires in COVID-19. Measured with immunoSEQ multiplex PCR; TCRdb has only the in-frame clones, and not every one. The table has 35,000 to 50,000 clones, approximately 85% seen once; the top ten hold around 4.6%. Material for sequencing was peripheral blood. Receptors were obtained from a man aged 60 to 75 with acute or convalescent COVID-19.

This sequence joins TRBV6-5 and TRBJ1-5, with no clear D. Germline CDR1 and CDR2: MNHEY and SVGAGI. The V and J ends lost 4 bases and 4 bases respectively, with 11 bases between them. CDR3 size: 14 residues. CDR3 region: CASSSQRYNQPQHF. In nucleotides, the CDR3 is TGTGCCAGCAGTTCTCAGCGTTATAATCAGCCCCAGCATTTT.

The J gene is TRBJ2-3, the V gene TRBV25-1; TRBD2 is a possible D gene (5 bases). Germline CDR1 MGHDK, CDR2 SYGVNS. The CDR3 is made up of 17 amino acids. Trimming stripped 1 base from V and 2 bases from J, with 16 bases between. CDR3 nucleotide sequence: TGTGCCAGCAGTGAATCAGGAGGCAGCCGAACCACAGATACGCAGTATTTT. This sequence encodes CASSESGGSRTTDTQYF.

The rearrangement links TRBV28 to TRBJ1-3, with 9 bases lining up with TRBD1. Germline V gives CDR1 MDHEN, CDR2 SYDVKM. The CDR3 is made up of 15 amino acids. The ends lost 6 bases at V and 10 bases at J; junction bases unmatched: 13. As DNA, the CDR3 is TGTGCCAGCAGGGGGTGGGACAGGGCCTCTATAACCATATATTTT. It encodes CASRGWDRASITIYF.

This sequence joins TRBV5-1 and TRBJ2-3; D may be TRBD2 (9 bases). There are 19 residues in the CDR3. V was pared by 4 bases and J by 6 bases, with 30 bases between. Germline assignment: CDR1 SGHRS and CDR2 YFSETQ. Here the CDR3 reads CASSLTGDATSGGWDTQYF. The CDR3, as DNA: TGCGCCAGCAGCCTGACAGGGGATGCAACGAGCGGGGGGTGGGATACGCAGTATTTT.

The CDR3 is CASRSDTGELFF. In DNA, the CDR3 is TGTGCCAGCAGGTCAGACACCGGGGAGCTGTTTTTT. This chain links TRBV7-9 with TRBJ2-2; D is undetermined. The CDR3 runs to 12 residues. CDR1 is SEHNR and CDR2 is FQNEAQ in the germline V gene (reference sequence). V lost 6 bases, J lost 3 bases, and 5 bases lay in between.

This chain connects TRBV19 to TRBJ2-2, with D perhaps TRBD2 (5 bases). The CDR3 consists of 15 residues. From germline, CDR1 is LNHDA and CDR2 SQIVND (reference sequence). Trimming removed 9 bases from V and 0 bases from J, with 14 bases in between. The CDR3 reads CASRILDANTGELFF. The DNA of the CDR3 is TGTGCCAGCCGCATACTAGACGCGAACACCGGGGAGCTGTTTTTT.

In this sample, this clone turned up a few times. The V gene is TRBV29-1, the J gene TRBJ2-7; 7 bases agree with TRBD1. Per the germline V gene, CDR1 is SQVTM and CDR2 is ANQGSEA. The J segment lost 5 bases and the V segment lost 1 base, leaving 2 bases of the junction unmatched. CDR3 length equals 12 residues. The CDR3 sequence is CSVEGGGDEQYF. Here the CDR3 DNA reads TGCAGCGTTGAAGGAGGGGGCGACGAGCAGTACTTC.

This clone was counted between two and nine times. This chain links TRBV7-9 with TRBJ2-5; 9 nucleotides align to TRBD1. Germline CDR1 SEHNR, CDR2 FQNEAQ (reference sequence). This CDR3 region has 14 residues. V trimming: 5 bases; J trimming: 5 bases; junction bases outside the gene matches: 6. Here the CDR3 reads CASSAGQGMETQYF. The CDR3 nucleotides are TGTGCCAGCAGCGCCGGACAGGGGATGGAGACCCAGTACTTC.

The V call is TRBV19, the J call TRBJ2-1; 15 positions agree with TRBD2. The junction had 6 bases not matched to a gene; V was cut back by 7 bases and J by 5 bases. This CDR3 region has 16 residues. CDR1 is LNHDA, CDR2 SQIVND, per germline (reference sequence). CDR3 bases: TGTGCCAGTACCCGGACTAGCGGGAGGGACCACAATGAGCAGTTCTTC. Protein product: CASTRTSGRDHNEQFF.

The rearrangement uses TRBV19 and TRBJ2-4; no definite D call. This CDR3 spans 13 amino acids. In germline, CDR1 is LNHDA, CDR2 SQIVND (reference sequence). V lost 3 bases and J 9 bases, leaving 12 bases between the germline ends. The CDR3 DNA is TGTGCCAGTAGTATTAGCCTGACTGGCATTCAGTACTTC. Translated: CASSISLTGIQYF. The full variable domain, with the rest looked up from reference TRBV19 and TRBJ2-4, is DGGITQSPKYLFRKEGQNVTLSCEQNLNHDAMYWYRQDPGQGLRLIYYSQIVNDFQKGDIAEGYSVSREKKESFPLTVTSAQKNPTAFYLCASSISLTGIQYFGAGTRLSVL.

The V and J genes are TRBV19 and TRBJ2-3; 9 positions agree with TRBD1. The ends lost 3 bases at V and 1 base at J; junction bases unmatched: 14. Germline V lookup: CDR1 LNHDA, CDR2 SQIVND (reference sequence). The CDR3 is 19 amino acids. The chain's CDR3 is CASSIEWTGAQTRTDTQYF. In nucleotides, the CDR3 is TGTGCCAGTAGTATCGAATGGACAGGGGCCCAGACTCGCACAGATACGCAGTATTTT.

This clone was recorded once. This chain uses TRBV5-6 with TRBJ1-5; D unresolved. Germline values: CDR1 SGHDT, CDR2 YYEEEE. This CDR3 region has 14 residues. V lost 0 bases, J lost 7 bases, and 11 bases lay in between. CDR3 bases: TGTGCCAGCAGCTTGGGCCCCCTGGCCCAGCCCCAGCATTTT. Translating it yields CASSLGPLAQPQHF.

The V call is TRBV2, the J call TRBJ2-7; TRBD1 agrees at 8 bases. Losses at the gene ends were 6 bases for V and 2 bases for J; bases not matched to a gene: 6. Germline loops: CDR1 SNHLY, CDR2 FYNNEI. The CDR3 runs to 14 residues. This chain's CDR3 is CASRADRGPYEQYF. In nucleotides, the CDR3 is TGTGCCAGCAGGGCAGACAGGGGTCCCTACGAGCAGTACTTC.

This clone was seen more than once but under ten times. This rearrangement joins TRBV20-1 to TRBJ2-3; possible D gene TRBD2, 6 bases. The V end lost 3 bases, the J end lost 2 bases, and 15 bases lay between the germline ends. Germline values: CDR1 DFQATT, CDR2 SNEGSKA (reference sequence). The CDR3 is 15 amino acids. The CDR3 DNA is TGCAGTGCTAGTTCGAGGGAGGCCCTCACAGATACGCAGTATTTT. Its protein product is CSASSREALTDTQYF.

This clone is categorized as medium-sized. The chain joins TRBV27 to TRBJ2-7; 8 bases agree with TRBD1. The V segment lost 3 bases and the J segment 3 bases; nucleotides outside the gene matches: 4. CDR3 length: 14 amino acids. Germline CDR1 is MNHEY and CDR2 is SMNVEV (reference sequence). The CDR3 nucleotides are TGTGCCAGCAGTTTCCAGGGGGCGGGCTACGAGCAGTACTTC. Translating gives CASSFQGAGYEQYF.

The CDR3 here is CAARRPGGLYGYTF. CDR3 DNA: TGTGCCGCTCGGCGGCCAGGGGGTCTCTATGGCTACACCTTC. The chain carries TRBV6-6 and TRBJ1-2, with 7 bases that match TRBD1. V dropped 11 bases and J dropped 4; count of bases not matched to a gene: 13. Per the germline V gene, CDR1 is MNHNY and CDR2 is SVGAGI (reference sequence). CDR3 length equals 14 residues.

The J gene is TRBJ2-1, the V gene TRBV11-2; D gene unclear. Trimming stripped 1 base from V and 2 bases from J, with 9 bases between. The CDR3 has 15 amino acids. Germline V lookup: CDR1 SGHAT, CDR2 FQNNGV. CDR3 loop: CASSLGQQAYNEQFF. The CDR3 bases are TGTGCCAGCAGCTTAGGTCAGCAGGCCTACAATGAGCAGTTCTTC.

V gene TRBV2 combines with J gene TRBJ2-3, with a tentative D call TRBD1 (5 bases). Germline V gene data show CDR1 as SNHLY and CDR2 as FYNNEI. V was clipped by 8 bases and J by 4 bases, with 16 bases between them. The CDR3 sequence is 14 residues long. The CDR3 region has the DNA TGTGCCAGCTCGAGGCAGGGTTACTCAGATACGCAGTATTTT. The encoded protein is CASSRQGYSDTQYF.

This chain uses TRBV6-1 with TRBJ2-4, with 10 bases lining up with TRBD1. Germline loops: CDR1 MNHNS, CDR2 SASEGT. CDR3 length: 19 amino acids. V was clipped by 0 bases and J by 0 bases; unmatched bases: 8. The CDR3 region is CASSEAGTGVDLAKNIQYF. The CDR3 DNA reads TGTGCCAGCAGTGAAGCAGGGACAGGGGTTGACCTAGCCAAAAACATTCAGTACTTC.

The chain is built from TRBV5-1 and TRBJ1-5; a possible D gene is TRBD1 (5 bases). The CDR3 totals 15 residues. Trimming shortened V by 0 bases and J by 3 bases, and 10 bases separated the two germline ends. Germline V gene data show CDR1 as SGHRS and CDR2 as YFSETQ. The CDR3 protein is CASSLDPGHNQPQHF. The CDR3 coding sequence is TGCGCCAGCAGCTTGGATCCCGGACACAATCAGCCCCAGCATTTT.

This sequence joins TRBV5-1 and TRBJ1-1; a weak D match, TRBD1 (5 bases). Between the trimmed V and J ends, which lost 1 base and 4 bases, there was a span of 14 bases. This CDR3 is 15 amino acids long. The germline V gene has CDR1 SGHRS and CDR2 YFSETQ. CDR3 DNA sequence: TGCGCCAGCAGCTTGCAGGGCACGAAGGCCACTGAAGCTTTCTTT. Translating it yields CASSLQGTKATEAFF.

This chain uses TRBV18 with TRBJ1-2; 9 nucleotides align to TRBD1. V was pared by 2 bases and J by 8 bases, with 6 bases of the junction left unmatched. The CDR3 consists of 14 residues. Germline CDR1 is KGHSH and CDR2 is LQKENI. For the CDR3, the DNA is TGTGCCAGCTCACCAGGGACAGGGACAGGAGGCTACACCTTC. This encodes CASSPGTGTGGYTF.

The V and J genes are TRBV7-2 and TRBJ1-4; perhaps TRBD1 as D (6 bases). In germline, CDR1 is SGHTA, CDR2 FQGNSA. This CDR3 contains 15 residues. Deletions cut 1 base from V and 5 bases from J, with 11 bases between. The CDR3 region is CASSLEGGLNEKLFF. As DNA, the CDR3 is TGTGCCAGCAGCTTAGAAGGGGGACTAAATGAAAAACTGTTTTTT.

The rearrangement links TRBV7-2 to TRBJ1-2; 8 nucleotides line up with TRBD1. After removal of 5 bases from V and 4 bases from J, the junction contained 9 bases not matched to a gene. Germline V CDR1 and CDR2: SGHTA, FQGNSA. This CDR3 is 15 amino acids long. In DNA form, the CDR3 reads TGTGCCAGCAGCCTATCCGGGACAGGACCCTATGGCTACACCTTC. Encoded protein: CASSLSGTGPYGYTF. Filled out from reference TRBV7-2 and TRBJ1-2, the complete variable domain reads GAGVSQSPSNKVTEKGKDVELRCDPISGHTALYWYRQSLGQGLEFLIYFQGNSAPDKSGLPSDRFSAERTGGSVSTLTIQRTQQEDSAVYLCASSLSGTGPYGYTFGSGTRLTVV.

The rearrangement links TRBV6-6 to TRBJ1-5, with a weak D call TRBD1 (5 bases). Trimming left V 4 bases short and J 7 bases short, with 17 bases between. This CDR3 spans 15 amino acids. Germline-derived CDR1 and CDR2 are MNHNY and SVGAGI (reference sequence). The CDR3 DNA reads TGTGCCAGCAGTTTACCCGGGGGGAATGACCAGCCCCAGCATTTT. Translated, it gives CASSLPGGNDQPQHF.

The rearrangement links TRBV28 to TRBJ2-7; unclear D gene. Trimming removed 5 bases from V and 7 bases from J, with 9 bases in between. This CDR3 contains 11 residues. Germline CDR1 MDHEN, CDR2 SYDVKM. CDR3 nucleotide sequence: TGTGCCAGCAGTCCCCGGTTGGAGCAGTACTTC. Amino acids: CASSPRLEQYF.

This clone has a handful of counts. The V and J genes are TRBV6-5 and TRBJ1-1; D is possibly TRBD1 (6 bases). The CDR3 consists of 13 residues. Germline V gives CDR1 MNHEY, CDR2 SVGAGI. V shed 5 bases and J shed 6 bases, with 13 bases lying between them. This CDR3 is CASSQSGVPEAFF. CDR3 in DNA: TGTGCCAGCAGTCAATCAGGGGTCCCTGAAGCTTTCTTT.

The chain has TRBV10-3 and TRBJ2-7; D might be TRBD1 (5 bases). Germline CDR1 reads ENHRY; CDR2 reads SYGVKD. This CDR3 is built from 16 residues. Trimming shortened V by 4 bases and J by 2 bases, and 18 bases separated the two germline ends. The DNA of the CDR3 is TGTGCCATCAGTGGGCAAGACGGACACTCAACCTACGAGCAGTACTTC. Translating gives CAISGQDGHSTYEQYF.

J is TRBJ2-1 and V is TRBV12-5; TRBD2 might be the D (5 bases). Trimming removed 7 bases from V and 8 bases from J, with 12 bases in between. The CDR3 totals 12 residues. Germline V gene sequence: CDR1 LGHNT, CDR2 FRNRAP. CDR3 sequence (DNA): TGTGCTAGTGCCCTTGGGCGGGATGAGCAGTTCTTC. It is translated as CASALGRDEQFF.

This sequence joins TRBV6-5 and TRBJ1-6, with 10 bases identical to TRBD1. Germline-derived CDR1 and CDR2 are MNHEY and SVGAGI. V lost 6 bases and J lost 14; bases outside the gene matches: 10. The CDR3 covers 14 residues. Written as DNA, the CDR3 is TGTGCCAGCAGGCCGGGACAGGGGCCCCTAGCCCTCCACTTT. This gives the protein CASRPGQGPLALHF.

The chain has TRBV5-4 and TRBJ1-6, with D maybe TRBD1 (6 bases). The germline V and J ends were trimmed by 0 bases and 7 bases, with 14 bases remaining between them. Germline CDR1 reads SGHNT; CDR2 reads YYREEE (reference sequence). This CDR3 contains 16 residues. CDR3 DNA sequence: TGTGCCAGCAGCTTGGAGGCCGGACAGAAGAATTCACCCCTCCACTTT. It is translated as CASSLEAGQKNSPLHF.

This clone was detected once. J is TRBJ1-4 and V is TRBV27; D remains unclear. The germline V and J ends were trimmed by 0 bases and 7 bases, with 9 bases remaining between them. The germline V gene has CDR1 MNHEY and CDR2 SMNVEV (reference sequence). This CDR3 contains 14 residues. The CDR3 DNA follows: TGTGCCAGCAGTTTATCGGGCAGCACTGAAAAACTGTTTTTT. This encodes CASSLSGSTEKLFF.